This is a list of T cell receptor beta chains from one sample in a study of type 1 regulatory T cells. TCRdb redid the calling of the reads with MiXCR, one entry per CDR3 protein. The sample consists of about 62,000 distinct CDR3 sequences, 62% of them appearing once. Their cognate antigens are unknown. The sequencing input was cultured non-Tr1 T cells, either the whole culture or a sorted T cell fraction (not recorded which). All receptors come from a human donor in good health. Each CDR3 is given with its conserved first and last residue. The D gene is left open where the match is weak. A row's size may be missing; if present it is once, few, many or a size class.

abundance	j_gene	d_gene	v_gene	CDR3aa
NA	TRBJ2-7	TRBD2	TRBV20-1	CSAQPLSGGGSYEQYF
NA	TRBJ1-1	TRBD1	TRBV3-1	CASTHGQGSTEAFF
once	TRBJ2-5	NA	TRBV3-1	CASSSVETQYF
NA	TRBJ2-7	NA	TRBV5-5	CASSFGGGRSSYEQYF
NA	TRBJ2-3	TRBD2	TRBV9	CASSVGGGRGTDTQYF
NA	TRBJ2-3	TRBD2	TRBV20-1	CSASLAGEVTQYF
many	TRBJ2-7	TRBD1	TRBV20-1	CSAREGTGRNEQYF
NA	TRBJ2-2	NA	TRBV7-2	CASTVQGPTGELFF
NA	TRBJ1-2	NA	TRBV7-2	CASSGRRNYGYTF
NA	TRBJ1-3	NA	TRBV27	CASNNTIDAGNTIYF
few	TRBJ2-5	NA	TRBV5-1	CASSPNGGQETQYF
NA	TRBJ2-6	NA	TRBV4-3	CASSQDPPSLNGANVLTF
medium-sized	TRBJ2-7	NA	TRBV27	CASSFSRGARSEQYF
NA	TRBJ2-7	NA	TRBV4-1	CASSQPYYEQYF
NA	TRBJ2-1	NA	TRBV2	CASRQADEQFF
NA	TRBJ2-7	TRBD1	TRBV18	CASSGDRVYEQYF
once	TRBJ2-1	NA	TRBV12-3/TRBV12-4	CASSHTLRERGEQFF
NA	TRBJ2-2	TRBD2	TRBV6-5	CASSYPGTSGYTGELFF
few	TRBJ2-7	NA	TRBV20-1	CSARDLAKLSSYEQYF
NA	TRBJ2-3	TRBD2	TRBV6-2/TRBV6-3	CASSGTSGRDTQYF
NA	TRBJ2-7	TRBD2	TRBV27	CASSLGLAGGNYEQYF
NA	TRBJ2-5	NA	TRBV7-9	CASSPRQIQETQYF
NA	TRBJ2-2	NA	TRBV2	CASSHRDRLTGELFF
NA	TRBJ2-5	NA	TRBV14	CASSPDRFGRTQYF
NA	TRBJ1-3	NA	TRBV7-3	CASSLWASGNTIYF
few	TRBJ2-7	TRBD2	TRBV20-1	CSARDGTSGTPSEQYF
NA	TRBJ1-6	TRBD1	TRBV6-5	CASSGGQGRPLHF
NA	TRBJ2-7	NA	TRBV7-2	CASSSDSVSYEQYF
NA	TRBJ2-2	NA	TRBV6-1	CASRIRREPTGELFF
NA	TRBJ2-4	TRBD2	TRBV20-1	CSARDPLAGALNIQYF
NA	TRBJ2-1	TRBD2	TRBV30	CAWSAGVVDEQFF
NA	TRBJ1-1	NA	TRBV5-5	CASSLSYGNTEAFF
few	TRBJ2-7	NA	TRBV20-1	CSAREAHGTGREQYF
NA	TRBJ2-1	TRBD2	TRBV11-2	CASSSGTSGRGDNEQFF
NA	TRBJ2-1	NA	TRBV20-1	CSARDLVRPNYNEQFF
NA	TRBJ2-7	TRBD1	TRBV10-3	CAISEPTGQDEQYF
NA	TRBJ1-3	NA	TRBV29-1	CSVIRDSGNTIYF
NA	TRBJ2-7	NA	TRBV7-2	CASSLTAYEQYF
NA	TRBJ2-7	NA	TRBV7-9	CASSHSRRPREQYF
NA	TRBJ2-7	TRBD1	TRBV7-8	CVSSNDRGGEQYF
few	TRBJ2-3	NA	TRBV20-1	CSASGSMADTQYF
NA	TRBJ2-1	TRBD2	TRBV27	CASKAVTSGTLYNEQFF
few	TRBJ1-1	NA	TRBV20-1	CSAPRSGRGFIMNTEAFF
NA	TRBJ2-7	TRBD2	TRBV24-1	CATSEGSGRYF
NA	TRBJ2-1	NA	TRBV6-1	CASSEAQAPNEQFF
NA	TRBJ2-1	TRBD2	TRBV10-3	CAIGTSEYNEQFF
few	TRBJ2-4	NA	TRBV20-1	CSALDLMGIQYF
NA	TRBJ1-1	TRBD1	TRBV20-1	CSAPGQANTEAFF
once	TRBJ2-7	TRBD2	TRBV9	CASSVGTSGSSEQYF
NA	TRBJ2-7	TRBD1	TRBV7-2	CASSLSGGLTYEQYF
NA	TRBJ2-7	NA	TRBV20-1	CSATTRPAGEQYF
few	TRBJ1-2	NA	TRBV12-3/TRBV12-4	CASSFGRVVYGYTF
NA	TRBJ2-7	TRBD2	TRBV28	CASIGTSSYEQYF
NA	TRBJ1-5	TRBD1	TRBV19	CASSSAGGQPQHF
NA	TRBJ2-7	NA	TRBV10-3	CAISESRLASGEQYF
NA	TRBJ2-2	NA	TRBV19	CASSILSSPPTGELFF